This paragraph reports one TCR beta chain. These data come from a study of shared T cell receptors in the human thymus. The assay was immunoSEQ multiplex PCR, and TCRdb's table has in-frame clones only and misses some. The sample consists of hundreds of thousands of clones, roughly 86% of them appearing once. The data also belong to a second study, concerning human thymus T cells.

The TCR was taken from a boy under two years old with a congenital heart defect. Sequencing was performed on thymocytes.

CDR3 residues: CASSGSGFDTGELFF. The DNA of the CDR3 is TGTGCCAGCAGCGGTAGCGGGTTCGACACCGGGGAGCTGTTTTTT. V gene TRBV9 combines with J gene TRBJ2-2, with 7 bases identical to TRBD2. The V segment lost 3 bases and the J segment 3 bases; nucleotides outside the gene matches: 5. CDR1 is SGDLS and CDR2 is YYNGEE in the germline V gene. The CDR3 has 15 amino acids.